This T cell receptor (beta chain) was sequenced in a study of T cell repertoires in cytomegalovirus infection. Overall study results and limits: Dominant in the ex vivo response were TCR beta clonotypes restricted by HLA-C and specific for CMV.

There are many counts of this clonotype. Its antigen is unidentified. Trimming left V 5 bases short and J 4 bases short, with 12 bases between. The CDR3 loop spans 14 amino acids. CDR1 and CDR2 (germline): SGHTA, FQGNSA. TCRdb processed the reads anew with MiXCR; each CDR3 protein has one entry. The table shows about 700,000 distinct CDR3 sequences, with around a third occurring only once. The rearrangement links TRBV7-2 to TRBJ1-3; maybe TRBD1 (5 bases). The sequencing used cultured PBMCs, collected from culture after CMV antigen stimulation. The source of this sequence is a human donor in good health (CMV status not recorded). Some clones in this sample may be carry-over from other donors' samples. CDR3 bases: TGTGCCAGCAGCCCCCGAGGGGCGGGAAACACCATATATTTT. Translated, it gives CASSPRGAGNTIYF. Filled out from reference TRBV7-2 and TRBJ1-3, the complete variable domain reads GAGVSQSPSNKVTEKGKDVELRCDPISGHTALYWYRQSLGQGLEFLIYFQGNSAPDKSGLPSDRFSAERTGGSVSTLTIQRTQQEDSAVYLCASSPRGAGNTIYFGEGSWLTVV.